This T cell receptor (beta chain) was sequenced in a study of monozygotic twins with inflammatory bowel disease. TCRdb reprocessed the 5' RACE reads and keeps a single row for each CDR3 protein, giving no DNA. In all, the sample yields over 150,000 distinct CDR3 sequences. This CDR3 comprises 14 residues. Germline V lookup: CDR1 SNHLY, CDR2 FYNNEI. The V gene is TRBV2, the J gene TRBJ2-7; TCRdb designates TRBD2, a call that cannot be tested without DNA. The sequence was obtained from a human donor with ulcerative colitis or Crohn's disease, or a healthy co-twin of an affected twin (not recorded which). Source material: blood. CDR3: CASLRGTRLAEQYF.